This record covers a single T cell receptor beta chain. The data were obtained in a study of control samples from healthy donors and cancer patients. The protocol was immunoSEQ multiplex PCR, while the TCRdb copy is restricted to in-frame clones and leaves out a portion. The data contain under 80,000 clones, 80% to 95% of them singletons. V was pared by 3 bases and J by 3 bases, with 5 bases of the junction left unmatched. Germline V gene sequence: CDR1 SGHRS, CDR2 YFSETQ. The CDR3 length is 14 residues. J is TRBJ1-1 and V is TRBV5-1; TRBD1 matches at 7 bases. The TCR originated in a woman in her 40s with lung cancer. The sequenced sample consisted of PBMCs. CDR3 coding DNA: TGCGCCAGCAGCTCCAGACAGGGCTACACTGAAGCTTTCTTT. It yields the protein CASSSRQGYTEAFF.